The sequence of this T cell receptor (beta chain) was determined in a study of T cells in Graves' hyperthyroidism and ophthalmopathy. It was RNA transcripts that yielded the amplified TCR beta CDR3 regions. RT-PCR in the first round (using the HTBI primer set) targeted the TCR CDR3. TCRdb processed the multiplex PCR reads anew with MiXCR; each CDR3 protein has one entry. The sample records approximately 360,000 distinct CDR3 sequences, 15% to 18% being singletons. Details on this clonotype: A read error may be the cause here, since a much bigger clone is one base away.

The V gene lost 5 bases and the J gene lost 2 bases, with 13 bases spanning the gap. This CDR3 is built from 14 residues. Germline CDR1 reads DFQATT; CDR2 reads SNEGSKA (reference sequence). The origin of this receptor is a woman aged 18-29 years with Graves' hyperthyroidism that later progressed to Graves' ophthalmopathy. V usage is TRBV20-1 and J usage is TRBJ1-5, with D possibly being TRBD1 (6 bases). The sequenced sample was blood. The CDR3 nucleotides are TGCAGTGCTCAGACACGACAGGGCAATCAGCCCCAGCATTTT. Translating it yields CSAQTRQGNQPQHF.